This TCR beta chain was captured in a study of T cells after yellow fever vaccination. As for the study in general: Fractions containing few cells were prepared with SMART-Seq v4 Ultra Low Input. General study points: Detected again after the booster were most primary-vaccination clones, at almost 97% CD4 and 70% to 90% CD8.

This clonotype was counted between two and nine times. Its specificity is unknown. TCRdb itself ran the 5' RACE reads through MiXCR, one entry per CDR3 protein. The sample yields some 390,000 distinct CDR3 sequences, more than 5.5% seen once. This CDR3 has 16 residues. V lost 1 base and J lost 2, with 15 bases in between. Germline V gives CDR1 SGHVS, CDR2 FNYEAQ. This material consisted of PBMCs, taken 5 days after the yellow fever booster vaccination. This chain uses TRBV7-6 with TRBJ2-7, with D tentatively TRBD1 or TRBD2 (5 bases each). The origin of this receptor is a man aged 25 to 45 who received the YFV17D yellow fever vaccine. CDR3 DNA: TGTGCCAGCAGCTTAGGCTCCGGGACGACCCCCTACGAGCAGTACTTC. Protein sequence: CASSLGSGTTPYEQYF. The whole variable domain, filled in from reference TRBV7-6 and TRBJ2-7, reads GAGVSQSPRYKVTKRGQDVALRCDPISGHVSLYWYRQALGQGPEFLTYFNYEAQQDKSGLPNDRFSAERPEGSISTLTIQRTEQRDSAMYRCASSLGSGTTPYEQYFGPGTRLTVT.